Given below is one T cell receptor (beta chain) in context. Its antigen remains unknown. This sample is drawn from a study of CD8+CD57+ T cells in acquired aplastic anemia. Looking at the study overall: When averaged, DNA from sorted CD4+ and CD8+ cells came to 3.2 ug. About 11 million reads, on average, were obtained for CD4+ cells from healthy donors. Study outcomes and limitations: Controls did not differ significantly from patients in CD8+ Simpson's diversity. Researchers report that twenty-nine CD8+ CDR3 sequences appeared in both patients and controls.

Trimming stripped 1 base from V and 7 bases from J, with 8 bases between. Germline V gives CDR1 SGHTA, CDR2 FQGNSA. There are 13 residues in the CDR3. Genomic DNA constituted the template upon which TCR beta VDJ and CDR3 profiling was performed. A single record per CDR3 protein comes from TCRdb applying MiXCR to the reads. The sample lists 400,000 to 450,000 distinct CDR3 sequences; 55% to 75% were seen once. The sequencing sample was made of sorted CD4+, CD8+, or CD8+CD57+ T cells (not recorded which) from PBMCs. The chain joins TRBV7-2 to TRBJ2-1; D remains ambiguous. The clonotype was recovered from a human donor in good health, serving as a control. CDR3 residues: CASSLVPANEQFF. The DNA of the CDR3 is TGTGCCAGCAGCTTAGTTCCTGCTAATGAGCAGTTCTTC.